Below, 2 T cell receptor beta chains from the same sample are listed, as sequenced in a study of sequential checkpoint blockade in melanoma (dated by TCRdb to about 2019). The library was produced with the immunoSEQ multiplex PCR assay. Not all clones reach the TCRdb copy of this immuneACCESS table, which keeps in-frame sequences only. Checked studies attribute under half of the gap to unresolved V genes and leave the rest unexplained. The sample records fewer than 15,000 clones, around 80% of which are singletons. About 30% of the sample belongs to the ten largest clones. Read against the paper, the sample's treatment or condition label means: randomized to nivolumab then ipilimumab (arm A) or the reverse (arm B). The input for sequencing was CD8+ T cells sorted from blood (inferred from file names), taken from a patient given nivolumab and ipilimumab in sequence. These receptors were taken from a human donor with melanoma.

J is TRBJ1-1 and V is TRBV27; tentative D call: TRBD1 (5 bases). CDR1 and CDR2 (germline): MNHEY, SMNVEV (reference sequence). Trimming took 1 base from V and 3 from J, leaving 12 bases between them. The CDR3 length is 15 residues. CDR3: CASSLWGGLDTEAFF. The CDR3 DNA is TGTGCCAGCAGTTTATGGGGGGGGTTGGACACTGAAGCTTTCTTT.

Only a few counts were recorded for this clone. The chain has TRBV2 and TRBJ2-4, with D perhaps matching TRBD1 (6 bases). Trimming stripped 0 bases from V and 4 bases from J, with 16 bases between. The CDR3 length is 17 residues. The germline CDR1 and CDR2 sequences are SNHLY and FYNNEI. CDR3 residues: CASSEARVAGAKNIQYF. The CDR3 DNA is TGTGCCAGCAGTGAAGCCCGGGTGGCAGGGGCAAAAAACATTCAGTACTTC.